This TCR beta chain was sequenced during a study of blood T cell repertoires in COVID-19. Turning to the study itself: Samples of COVID-19 (acute and convalescent) were obtained from the United States, Italy and Spain.

Some clones are missing from TCRdb's copy, which holds only in-frame ones; the method was immunoSEQ multiplex PCR. Among about 140,000 clones, 75% to 90% were seen once, and the ten largest hold approximately 10%. The germline V gene encodes CDR1 DFQATT and CDR2 SNEGSKA (reference sequence). Unmatched junction bases numbered 5, after V lost 3 bases and J lost 2 bases. The CDR3 extends over 14 amino acids. This clone was recorded only once. The chain carries TRBV20-1 and TRBJ2-3, with 7 bases fitting TRBD2. This receptor was identified in a man aged 55-75 years who had recovered from COVID-19. The sample consisted of PBMCs or T cells enriched from blood (not recorded which). As DNA, the CDR3 is TGCAGTGCTAGTCGGGAGGTGGCCACAGATACGCAGTATTTT. Translation gives CSASREVATDTQYF.